The 2 T cell receptor beta chains reported below all come from one sample, sequenced in a study of cytomegalovirus exposure and HLA in healthy donors. It was with 60 Vbeta and 13 Jbeta primers that the PCR ran. Sequencing was performed with immunoSEQ multiplex PCR; in TCRdb, only in-frame clones are kept and a portion is missing. The data contain 160,000 or so clones, approximately 76% of them singletons. Input material: PBMCs. The receptors derive from a man aged 55-75 years in good health and CMV-seronegative.

The chain couples TRBV19 to TRBJ1-5; D possibly corresponds to TRBD1 (5 bases). Trimming cost V 3 bases and J 0 bases, with 12 bases left between them. Per the germline V gene, CDR1 is LNHDA and CDR2 is SQIVND (reference sequence). The CDR3 consists of 16 residues. The CDR3 region has the DNA TGTGCCAGTAGTATCGTAGGGGCCAGTAGCAATCAGCCCCAGCATTTT. The encoded protein is CASSIVGASSNQPQHF.

V and J are TRBV4-3 and TRBJ2-3, with TRBD2 identical over 7 bases. The CDR3 loop spans 18 amino acids. J lost 1 base, V lost 0 bases, and 10 bases had no gene match. From germline, CDR1 is LGHNA and CDR2 YSLEER. For the CDR3, the DNA is TGCGCCAGCAGCCAAGATTTAAAGTCCCTAGCGGGCACAGATACGCAGTATTTT. Amino acid sequence: CASSQDLKSLAGTDTQYF.